This T cell receptor beta chain appears in the sequencing data of a study of blood T cells in healthy people across ages (dated by TCRdb to about 2015). Some background on the complete study: In model experiments, template switching captured about one uniquely barcoded TCR beta cDNA molecule for every two T cells. To track age-related changes in TCR beta repertoire diversity, the study relied on deep sequencing normalized with unique cDNA molecular identifiers. Four age groups were formed from the donors: young (average 16 years), middle-aged (around 37), aged (62) and long-lived (around 82). Donors of different ages were randomly distributed across sequencing lanes to avoid experimental bias. Two additional independent replicas of 1 million unique cDNA reads from the same blood draw were analyzed for two donors (one aged 18 to 30 and one aged 80 or older). Beyond this particular receptor, the publication reports: Because the CMV infection status of the donors was unknown, age-related changes in expanded clonotypes may potentially have been confounded. The percentage of naive T cells measured by flow cytometry correlated strongly with observed TCR beta diversity. Estimates of total diversity based on one million sequenced T cells were considered lower bounds and underestimates. Because profiling used bulk unsorted PBMCs, naive and antigen-experienced compartments could not be compared conclusively. As age increased, observed TCR beta diversity per million T cells dropped in a roughly linear way, and a significant reduction was already evident by age 40. Compared with the aged group, the long-lived group had more naive CD4+ T cells, fewer expanded clones and increased TCR diversity, suggesting age selection.

A word on this clonotype: No cognate antigen has been identified for it. Base-call qualities are not available, and no considerably larger clone is one nucleotide away.

Library construction relied on 5' RACE. Sequencing was performed on an Illumina HiSeq 2500. A second roughly 6 to 12 cycle PCR used a sample-barcoded 5' primer and a J-beta primer mix. A template-switch 5' adaptor carrying 12 random nucleotides introduced a unique molecular identifier onto each TCR beta cDNA molecule. At least 2.5 million CDR3-containing paired-end reads were obtained from each sample. All of the RNA was converted into first-strand cDNA using the Mint cDNA synthesis kit, with a TRBC-specific oligonucleotide serving as the primer. After uracil-DNA glycosylase treatment, a first 18-cycle PCR used universal primers M1SS and BC2_uni_R on all cDNA. The study's processing was this. Each sample was normalized by randomly selecting 1 million high-quality reads, each carrying a distinct molecular identifier. Reads sharing molecular identifiers were discarded rather than binned into consensus sequences. MiTCR, with a Q25 quality threshold and the strictest error-elimination algorithm, was used for CDR3 identification, clonotype clustering and error correction. A nonparametric unseen species model with Euler transformation was used to estimate a lower bound on total TCR beta diversity. TCRdb reprocessing: public reads trimmed at Q25 with fastp, clones called with MiXCR, in-frame beta chains kept. When rows share a CDR3 protein, they turn into one entry using the most common DNA and genes. The V and J calls were not made by the authors but by TCRdb's processing. This sample comprises about 670,000 distinct CDR3 sequences, around 50% of them detected only once. Of the sample, roughly 13% falls within the top ten clones.

The CDR3 sequence holds 16 residues, the cysteine and phenylalanine included. Of all the DNA, just the CDR3 is kept, 48 bases in frame from base 1. V is shortened by 7 bases, J by 5 bases, and the region joining them spans 24 bases. The germline V gene specifies MNHEY as CDR1 and SVGEGT as CDR2. Systemically healthy Caucasian individuals from Russia, 39 in total and aged about 6 to 95 years, were included as donors. Each donor gave ten milliliters of peripheral blood, collected into EDTA-treated Vacutainer tubes. PBMCs were isolated by Ficoll-Paque density-gradient centrifugation, with at least 7 million obtained per sample. Trizol reagent was used to extract total RNA from the PBMCs, yielding at least 6 micrograms per sample. Naive CD45RAhigh/CD27high T cell percentages were measured by flow cytometry on a PBMC aliquot from every donor.

The TCR comes from a woman aged 80 or over in good health. Sequenced: blood. Recombination connected TRBV6-2 or TRBV6-3 to TRBJ2-7; the best D guess is TRBD1, with 6 bases matching. The CDR3 region: CASTRSDRGQGHEQYF. The bases read TGTGCCAGCACCCGCTCGGACCGCGGGCAGGGGCACGAGCAGTACTTC.